This TCR beta chain is from a study of blood T cell repertoires in COVID-19. Here immunoSEQ multiplex PCR was the method, and the copy in TCRdb shows in-frame clones only, minus some. This sample has roughly 130,000 clones; about four fifths occur once, and the top ten carry roughly 3.9%. This clone has a single count. V was trimmed by 1 base and J by 6 bases, leaving 5 bases between them. This CDR3 has 12 amino acids. Germline CDR1 and CDR2: SGHDT and YYEEEE. This chain joins TRBV5-6 and TRBJ2-1, with D unresolved. The source material was PBMCs or T cells enriched from blood (not recorded which). This TCR was sampled from a woman in her 30s who had recovered from COVID-19. The CDR3 is CASSLPSNEQFF. DNA of the CDR3: TGTGCCAGCAGCTTGCCGTCCAATGAGCAGTTCTTC.